This T cell receptor beta chain was identified during a study of shared clonotypes between healthy human individuals. For the study at large: Three plates each covered CD4 naive and memory; CD8 naive two, CD8 memory one.

The CDR3 sequence is 14 residues long. Germline lookup yields CDR1 SNHLY and CDR2 FYNNEI. V shed 4 bases, J shed 8 bases, and the junction held 4 bases outside the gene matches. Comments on this clone: The antigen is unknown.

Original processing methods: Because ImmunoSEQ provided only junction sequences with no quality scores, the filtering differed. Measured with immunoSEQ multiplex PCR; TCRdb has only the in-frame clones, and not every one. The V and J calls and clone size were taken over from that table, and D and trimming were inferred from the DNA. The table lists 2 million to 2.5 million clones, roughly 92% of them singletons, with around 0.38% in the top ten. Study results and limitations: Large sequencing depth failed to make sorted-subset sequencing complete, rarefaction showed. With a handful of donors compared, around 5.4% of naive CD4 clonotypes were shared.

Sequencing input: naive CD4+ T cells from PBMCs. The subset denotes: CD45RA+ positively selected. The chain recombines TRBV2 with TRBJ1-4; 10 bases agree with TRBD1. This TCR was sampled from a man aged 18 to 29 in good health. Some clones in this sample may be carry-over from other donors' samples. The CDR3 sequence is CASSGGTGDEKLFF. Here the CDR3 DNA reads TGTGCCAGCAGTGGAGGGACAGGGGACGAAAAACTGTTTTTT.